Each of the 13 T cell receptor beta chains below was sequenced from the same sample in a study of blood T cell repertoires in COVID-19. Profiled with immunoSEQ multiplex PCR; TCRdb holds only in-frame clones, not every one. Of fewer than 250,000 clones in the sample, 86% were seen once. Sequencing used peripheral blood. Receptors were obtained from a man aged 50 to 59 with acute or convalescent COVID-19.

DNA of the CDR3: TGTGCCAGCAGCCCTCTAGCGGGGGCGAATCCGAGCACAGATACGCAGTATTTT. Its translation is CASSPLAGANPSTDTQYF. The chain uses TRBV11-2 and TRBJ2-3; 10 nucleotides match TRBD2. This CDR3 comprises 18 residues. V lost 5 bases to trimming and J lost 0 bases; unmatched junction nucleotides: 11. Germline V lookup: CDR1 SGHAT, CDR2 FQNNGV. Drawing the rest from reference TRBV11-2 and TRBJ2-3, the complete variable domain is EAGVAQSPRYKIIEKRQSVAFWCNPISGHATLYWYQQILGQGPKLLIQFQNNGVVDDSQLPKDRFSAERLKGVDSTLKIQPAKLEDSAVYLCASSPLAGANPSTDTQYFGPGTRLTVL.

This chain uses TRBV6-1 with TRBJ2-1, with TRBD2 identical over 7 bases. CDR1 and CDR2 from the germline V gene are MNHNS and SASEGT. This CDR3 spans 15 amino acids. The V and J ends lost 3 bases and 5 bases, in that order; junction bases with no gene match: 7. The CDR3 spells CASSEWRGKNNEQFF. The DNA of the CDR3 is TGTGCCAGCAGTGAGTGGCGGGGGAAAAACAATGAGCAGTTCTTC.

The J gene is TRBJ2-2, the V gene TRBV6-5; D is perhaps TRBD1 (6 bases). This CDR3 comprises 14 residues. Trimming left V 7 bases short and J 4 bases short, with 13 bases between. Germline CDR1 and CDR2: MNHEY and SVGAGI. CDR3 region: CASTSGGATGELFF. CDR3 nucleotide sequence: TGTGCCAGCACTTCTGGGGGCGCCACCGGGGAGCTGTTTTTT.

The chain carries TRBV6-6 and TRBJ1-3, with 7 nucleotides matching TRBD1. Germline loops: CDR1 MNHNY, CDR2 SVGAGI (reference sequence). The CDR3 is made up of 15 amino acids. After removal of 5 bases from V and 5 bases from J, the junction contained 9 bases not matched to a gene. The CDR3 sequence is CASSPPDRSRNTIYF. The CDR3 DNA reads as TGTGCCAGCAGTCCCCCGGACAGGTCGCGAAACACCATATATTTT.

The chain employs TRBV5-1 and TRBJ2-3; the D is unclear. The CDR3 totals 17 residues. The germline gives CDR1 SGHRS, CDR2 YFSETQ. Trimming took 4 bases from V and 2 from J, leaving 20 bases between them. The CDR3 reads CASSRTDGNYNTDTQYF. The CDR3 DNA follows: TGCGCCAGCAGCCGAACCGACGGTAACTACAACACAGATACGCAGTATTTT.

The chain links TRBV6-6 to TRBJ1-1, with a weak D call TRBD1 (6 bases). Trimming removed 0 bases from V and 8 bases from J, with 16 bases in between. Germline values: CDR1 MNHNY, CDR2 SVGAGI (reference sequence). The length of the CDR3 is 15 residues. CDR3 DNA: TGTGCCAGCAGTTACTCAGGGGGACACACGAGAGAAGCTTTCTTT. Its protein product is CASSYSGGHTREAFF.

This CDR3 reads CASRGETQPQHF. DNA for the CDR3: TGTGCCAGTCGGGGGGAGACCCAGCCCCAGCATTTT. The genes are TRBV6-5 and TRBJ1-5, with D possibly TRBD1 on 5 matching bases. CDR3 length: 12 amino acids. The V end lost 9 bases, the J end lost 7 bases, and 13 bases lay between the germline ends. CDR1 and CDR2 (germline): MNHEY, SVGAGI.

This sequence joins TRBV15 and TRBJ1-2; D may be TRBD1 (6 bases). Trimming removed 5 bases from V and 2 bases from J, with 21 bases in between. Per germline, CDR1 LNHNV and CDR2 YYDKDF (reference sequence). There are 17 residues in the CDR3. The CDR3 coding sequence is TGTGCCACCAGCCGCCACCCACAGGGACAAGTGAACTATGGCTACACCTTC. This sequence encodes CATSRHPQGQVNYGYTF.

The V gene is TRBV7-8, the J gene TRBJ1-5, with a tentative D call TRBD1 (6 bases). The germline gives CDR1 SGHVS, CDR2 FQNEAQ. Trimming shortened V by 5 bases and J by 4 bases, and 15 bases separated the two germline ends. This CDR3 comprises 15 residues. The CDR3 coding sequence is TGTGCCAGCAGCCGAGTCGGGGGGGCGAATCAGCCCCAGCATTTT. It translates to CASSRVGGANQPQHF.

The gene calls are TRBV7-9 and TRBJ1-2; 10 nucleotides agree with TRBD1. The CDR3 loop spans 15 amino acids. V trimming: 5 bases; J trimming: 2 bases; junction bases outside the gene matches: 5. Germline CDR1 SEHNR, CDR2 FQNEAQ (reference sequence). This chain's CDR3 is CASSAGTGVNYGYTF. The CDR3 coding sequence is TGTGCCAGCAGCGCTGGGACAGGGGTGAACTATGGCTACACCTTC.

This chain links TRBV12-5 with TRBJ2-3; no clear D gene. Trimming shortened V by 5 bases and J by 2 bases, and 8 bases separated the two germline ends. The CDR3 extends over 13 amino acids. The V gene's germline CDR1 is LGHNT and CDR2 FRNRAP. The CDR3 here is CASGPTNTDTQYF. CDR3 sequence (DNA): TGTGCTAGTGGTCCGACAAACACAGATACGCAGTATTTT.

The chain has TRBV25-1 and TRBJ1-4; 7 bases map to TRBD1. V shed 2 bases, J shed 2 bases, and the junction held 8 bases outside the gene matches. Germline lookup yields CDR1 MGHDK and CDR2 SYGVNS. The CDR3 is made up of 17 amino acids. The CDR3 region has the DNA TGTGCCAGCAGTGAAGAAGGCAGGGGGTATACTAATGAAAAACTGTTTTTT. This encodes CASSEEGRGYTNEKLFF. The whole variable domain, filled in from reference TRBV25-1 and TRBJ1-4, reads EADIYQTPRYLVIGTGKKITLECSQTMGHDKMYWYQQDPGMELHLIHYSYGVNSTEKGDLSSESTVSRIRTEHFPLTLESARPSHTSQYLCASSEEGRGYTNEKLFFGSGTQLSVL.

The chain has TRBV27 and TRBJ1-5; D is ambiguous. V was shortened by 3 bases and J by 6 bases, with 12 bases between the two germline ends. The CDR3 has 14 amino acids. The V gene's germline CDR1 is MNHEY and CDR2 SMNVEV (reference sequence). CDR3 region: CASSLFGVSQPQHF. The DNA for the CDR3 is TGTGCCAGCAGTTTGTTTGGAGTCTCTCAGCCCCAGCATTTT.